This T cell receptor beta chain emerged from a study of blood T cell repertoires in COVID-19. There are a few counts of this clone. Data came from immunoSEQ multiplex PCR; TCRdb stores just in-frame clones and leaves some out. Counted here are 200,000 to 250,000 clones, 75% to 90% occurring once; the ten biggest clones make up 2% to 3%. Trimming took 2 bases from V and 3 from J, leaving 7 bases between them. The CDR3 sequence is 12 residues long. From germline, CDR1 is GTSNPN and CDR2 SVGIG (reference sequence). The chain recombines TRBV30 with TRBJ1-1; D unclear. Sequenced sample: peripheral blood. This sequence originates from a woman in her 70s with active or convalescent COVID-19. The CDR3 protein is CAWSWSDTEAFF. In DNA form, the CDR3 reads TGTGCCTGGAGTTGGTCGGACACTGAAGCTTTCTTT.